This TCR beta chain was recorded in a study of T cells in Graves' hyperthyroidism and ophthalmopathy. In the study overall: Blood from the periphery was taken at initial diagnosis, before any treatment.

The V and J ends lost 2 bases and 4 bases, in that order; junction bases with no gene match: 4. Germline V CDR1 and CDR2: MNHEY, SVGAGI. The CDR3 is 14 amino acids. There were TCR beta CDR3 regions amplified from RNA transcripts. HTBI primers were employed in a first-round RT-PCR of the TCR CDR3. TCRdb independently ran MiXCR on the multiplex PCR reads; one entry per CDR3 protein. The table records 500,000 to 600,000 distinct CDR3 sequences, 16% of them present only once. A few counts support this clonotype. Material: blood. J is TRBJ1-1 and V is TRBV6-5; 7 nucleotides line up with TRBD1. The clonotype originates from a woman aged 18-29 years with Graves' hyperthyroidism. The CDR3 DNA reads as TGTGCCAGCAGTTACGGCAGGGGGATCACTGAAGCTTTCTTT. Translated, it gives CASSYGRGITEAFF.